The 22 T cell receptor beta chains below were found in one sample sequenced in a study of vaccination effects on CD4 cells after COVID-19. When 10 to 11 days of culture had elapsed, CD4+ T cells were isolated. Sequenced by immunoSEQ multiplex PCR; TCRdb stores in-frame clones only, minus some. This table has 50,000 to 75,000 clones, 60% to 85% appearing once. Their antigens remain unidentified. This sample comprised CD4+ T cells from PBMCs cultured without peptide, obtained before COVID-19 vaccination. The receptors shown here come from a human donor who received a COVID-19 vaccine.

The chain uses TRBV7-2 and TRBJ2-4; D is ambiguous. The CDR3 is 16 residues long. Germline lookup yields CDR1 SGHTA and CDR2 FQGNSA. Trimming pared 1 base from V and 0 bases from J, leaving 10 bases between. The CDR3 coding sequence is TGTGCCAGCAGCTTAGAGGGCCGATTAGCCAAAAACATTCAGTACTTC. Translating gives CASSLEGRLAKNIQYF.

This chain links TRBV7-7 with TRBJ2-4; D uncertain. The germline V gene encodes CDR1 SSHAT and CDR2 FNYEAQ (reference sequence). The CDR3 totals 17 residues. Trimming removed 5 bases from V and 0 bases from J, with 17 bases in between. The chain's CDR3 is CASSLLSCAIAKNIQYF. DNA for the CDR3: TGTGCCAGCAGCCTCTTGAGTTGTGCCATAGCCAAAAACATTCAGTACTTC.

This sequence joins TRBV15 and TRBJ2-4, with TRBD2 matching 7 bases. Trimming removed 0 bases from V and 1 base from J; junction bases left unmatched: 3. CDR3 size: 16 residues. Germline V gives CDR1 LNHNV, CDR2 YYDKDF (reference sequence). CDR3 region: CATSREGGLAKNIQYF. The CDR3, as DNA: TGTGCCACCAGCAGAGAGGGGGGGTTGGCCAAAAACATTCAGTACTTC.

As regards this clone: The sample holds other DNA sequences that translate to the same CDR3. The chain combines TRBV19 with TRBJ2-1, with D possibly matching TRBD1 (5 bases). The ends were cut back, 4 bases at V and 0 bases at J, with 7 bases in the middle. This CDR3 is 14 amino acids long. Germline V lookup: CDR1 LNHDA, CDR2 SQIVND (reference sequence). CDR3 DNA: TGTGCCAGTAGTAGACAGAGCTCCTACAATGAGCAGTTCTTC. Translating it yields CASSRQSSYNEQFF.

The chain uses TRBV11-2 and TRBJ2-7; 7 bases agree with TRBD2. CDR1 is SGHAT, CDR2 FQNNGV, per germline. The CDR3 consists of 17 residues. V was pared by 2 bases and J by 2 bases, with 12 bases of the junction left unmatched. CDR3 residues: CASSLLRGNYRTYEQYV. Written as DNA, the CDR3 is TGTGCCAGCAGCTTACTGCGGGGGAATTATAGGACCTACGAGCAGTACGTC.

The V call is TRBV30, the J call TRBJ2-2, with 10 bases that match TRBD2. CDR1 and CDR2 (germline): GTSNPN, SVGIG (reference sequence). The CDR3 is 14 residues long. V lost 3 bases to trimming and J lost 6 bases; unmatched junction nucleotides: 4. The CDR3, as DNA: TGTGCCTGGAGAAAAGCGGGGGGGCCCGGGGAGCTGTTTTTT. Encoded protein: CAWRKAGGPGELFF.

The rearrangement uses TRBV6-2 or TRBV6-3 and TRBJ2-2, with a tentative D call TRBD2 (6 bases). This CDR3 has 14 residues. Germline lookup yields CDR1 MNHEY and CDR2 SVGEGT. The V end was cut by 4 bases, the J end by 0 bases, with 6 bases between. The CDR3 sequence: CASSWTTNTGELFF. The CDR3 coding sequence is TGTGCCAGCAGTTGGACTACGAACACCGGGGAGCTGTTTTTT.

This chain joins TRBV4-2 and TRBJ2-5, with 12 bases lining up with TRBD2. CDR3 size: 16 residues. The germline CDR1 and CDR2 sequences are LGHNA and YNFKEQ. The junction had 4 bases not matched to a gene; V was cut back by 2 bases and J by 3 bases. CDR3 region: CASSQLTSGGKETQYF. Written as DNA, the CDR3 is TGTGCCAGCAGCCAACTCACTAGCGGGGGGAAAGAGACCCAGTACTTC.

The chain combines TRBV5-1 with TRBJ2-3, with D perhaps given as TRBD1 or TRBD2 (6 bases each). V shed 3 bases and J shed 2 bases, with 10 bases lying between them. The CDR3 has 14 amino acids. Germline V CDR1 and CDR2: SGHRS, YFSETQ. The CDR3 here is CASSSGAFTDTQYF. In DNA form, the CDR3 reads TGCGCCAGCAGCTCGGGGGCCTTCACAGATACGCAGTATTTT.

The chain has TRBV2 and TRBJ1-3; no clear D. The germline CDR1 and CDR2 sequences are SNHLY and FYNNEI. The V gene lost 5 bases and the J gene lost 0 bases, with 8 bases spanning the gap. This CDR3 is 14 amino acids long. In nucleotides, the CDR3 is TGTGCCAGCAGTCAGAACCTCTCTGGAAACACCATATATTTT. It codes for CASSQNLSGNTIYF.

The chain is built from TRBV7-2 and TRBJ1-2; D not certain. The V end lost 5 bases, the J end lost 4 bases, and 11 bases lay between the germline ends. The germline V gene has CDR1 SGHTA and CDR2 FQGNSA. This CDR3 is built from 13 residues. CDR3 bases: TGTGCCAGCAGCCCATACAGTGGCTATGGCTACACCTTC. It codes for CASSPYSGYGYTF.

The chain uses TRBV28 and TRBJ1-5; D gene ambiguous. Between the trimmed V and J ends, which lost 5 bases and 8 bases, there was a span of 10 bases. The CDR3 sequence is 12 residues long. CDR1 MDHEN and CDR2 SYDVKM come from the germline V gene. As DNA, the CDR3 is TGTGCCAGCAGTCCCTCTTTGAAGCCCCAGCATTTT. Translating it yields CASSPSLKPQHF.

The chain joins TRBV18 to TRBJ2-7; TRBD2 aligns across 11 bases. CDR1 KGHSH and CDR2 LQKENI come from the germline V gene. The CDR3 consists of 15 residues. The J segment lost 3 bases and the V segment lost 8 bases, leaving 9 bases of the junction unmatched. This CDR3 is CASLIGTSGFYEQYV. CDR3 nucleotide sequence: TGTGCCAGCCTGATCGGGACTAGCGGCTTCTACGAGCAGTACGTC.

The chain has TRBV29-1 and TRBJ1-1; D ambiguous. Trimming pared 2 bases from V and 1 base from J, leaving 23 bases between. CDR1 is SQVTM and CDR2 is ANQGSEA in the germline V gene. There are 18 residues in the CDR3. The CDR3 bases are TGCAGCGTTGAACCCCGGTACAGTTTCGTCGCGGAGAACACTGAAGCTTTCTTT. It specifies CSVEPRYSFVAENTEAFF.

The CDR3 is CASSRTGGKEKLFF. CDR3 sequence (DNA): TGCGCCAGCAGCCGGACAGGGGGCAAAGAAAAACTGTTTTTT. This chain links TRBV5-1 with TRBJ1-4; 11 nucleotides agree with TRBD1. The CDR3 extends over 14 amino acids. Germline assignment: CDR1 SGHRS and CDR2 YFSETQ. J lost 8 bases, V lost 4 bases, and 4 bases had no gene match.

This clone was observed a single time. The rearrangement joins TRBV9 to TRBJ1-1; the D gene is possibly TRBD1 (5 bases). Germline CDR1 SGDLS, CDR2 YYNGEE. V lost 4 bases and J 4 bases, leaving 14 bases between the germline ends. The CDR3 is made up of 14 amino acids. In DNA, the CDR3 is TGTGCCAGCAGCCCCCGGGGGTATGGCACTGAAGCTTTCTTT. As protein: CASSPRGYGTEAFF. Together with reference TRBV9 and TRBJ1-1, the CDR3 gives the full variable domain: DSGVTQTPKHLITATGQRVTLRCSPRSGDLSVYWYQQSLDQGLQFLIQYYNGEERAKGNILERFSAQQFPDLHSELNLSSLELGDSALYFCASSPRGYGTEAFFGQGTRLTVV.

The V call is TRBV10-2, the J call TRBJ2-7; 16 positions agree with TRBD2. With V trimmed by 9 bases and J by 2 bases, 4 bases remained unmatched. The CDR3 runs to 15 residues. Germline V gene data show CDR1 as WSHSY and CDR2 as SAAADI. CDR3 protein: CASWGLAGGTYEQYV. DNA of the CDR3: TGCGCCAGTTGGGGACTAGCGGGGGGGACCTACGAGCAGTACGTC.

CDR3 protein: CASSALQGSYNEQFF. Written as DNA, the CDR3 is TGTGCCAGCAGCGCCTTGCAGGGGTCCTACAATGAGCAGTTCTTC. The chain uses TRBV5-5 and TRBJ2-1, with a tentative D call TRBD1 (6 bases). The CDR3 spans 15 residues. The V end lost 4 bases, the J end lost 1 base, and 12 bases lay between the germline ends. Germline V lookup: CDR1 SGHKS, CDR2 YYEKEE (reference sequence).

The chain is built from TRBV28 and TRBJ2-3, with 13 nucleotides matching TRBD2. The CDR3 is made up of 17 amino acids. V was pared by 4 bases and J by 0 bases, with 4 bases of the junction left unmatched. Germline CDR1 reads MDHEN; CDR2 reads SYDVKM. CDR3 region: CASSSQTSGGSTDTQYF. CDR3 nucleotides: TGTGCCAGCAGTTCGCAGACTAGCGGGGGGAGCACAGATACGCAGTATTTT.

The chain uses TRBV4-3 and TRBJ1-1; D unclear. V shed 1 base and J shed 0 bases, with 15 bases lying between them. Germline values: CDR1 LGHNA, CDR2 YSLEER. This CDR3 has 17 residues. The CDR3 DNA follows: TGCGCCAGCAGCCAAGGCGCAGCTCCTACCTTGAACACTGAAGCTTTCTTT. Its protein product is CASSQGAAPTLNTEAFF.

This clone has more than one count but fewer than ten. This CDR3 is CASSSYNEQFF. CDR3 in DNA: TGTGCCAGCAGTTCATACAATGAGCAGTTCTTC. The chain carries TRBV2 and TRBJ2-1; no firm D call. The CDR3 consists of 11 residues. Germline assignment: CDR1 SNHLY and CDR2 FYNNEI. V dropped 5 bases and J dropped 4 bases, with 3 bases sitting between them.

This rearrangement joins TRBV7-3 to TRBJ2-3, with 16 bases identical to TRBD2. CDR1 is SGHTA and CDR2 is FQGTGA in the germline V gene. Trimming removed 5 bases from V and 4 bases from J; junction bases left unmatched: 6. The CDR3 length is 17 residues. The CDR3 nucleotides read TGTGCCAGCAGCGCTACCGGGACTAGCGGGGGGGCAGATACGCAGTATTTT. Translating gives CASSATGTSGGADTQYF.